The rows below give T cell receptor beta chains drawn from one sample of a study of Graves' ophthalmopathy and Graves' hyperthyroidism. MiXCR, applied by TCRdb to the multiplex PCR reads, yields one record per CDR3 protein. The sample has about 660,000 distinct CDR3 sequences; about two fifths are singletons. The sample was peripheral blood. These receptors originate from an adult man with Graves' ophthalmopathy. Both conserved end residues are part of each CDR3. The D gene is left open where the match is weak. Rows may omit the clone size; those that give it use once, few, many or a size class.

j_gene: TRBJ1-5; d_gene: TRBD1; v_gene: TRBV6-6; abundance: many; CDR3aa: CASSYSRDSDQPQHF; CDR3nt: TGTGCCAGCAGTTACTCAAGGGACAGCGATCAGCCCCAGCATTTT
j_gene: TRBJ2-2; d_gene: -; v_gene: TRBV7-9; abundance: many; CDR3aa: CASSLGLNTGELFF; CDR3nt: TGTGCCAGCAGCTTAGGTCTGAACACCGGGGAGCTGTTTTTT
j_gene: TRBJ2-7; d_gene: -; v_gene: TRBV20-1; abundance: few; CDR3aa: CSARLGSEQYF; CDR3nt: TGCAGTGCTAGACTCGGATCCGAGCAGTACTTC
j_gene: TRBJ2-7; d_gene: TRBD2; v_gene: TRBV20-1; abundance: -; CDR3aa: CSAGGGTTSYEQYF; CDR3nt: TGCAGTGCTGGGGGGGGGACTACCTCCTACGAGCAGTACTTC
j_gene: TRBJ1-3; d_gene: -; v_gene: TRBV29-1; abundance: -; CDR3aa: CSVSRGNTIYF; CDR3nt: TGCAGCGTTAGCCGGGGGAACACCATATATTTT
j_gene: TRBJ1-2; d_gene: TRBD1; v_gene: TRBV12-3/TRBV12-4; abundance: many; CDR3aa: CASRGQGPHYGYTF; CDR3nt: TGTGCCAGCAGAGGACAGGGGCCTCACTATGGCTACACCTTC
j_gene: TRBJ2-2; d_gene: -; v_gene: TRBV11-2; abundance: few; CDR3aa: CASRPSSGNTGELFF; CDR3nt: TGTGCCAGCAGGCCCTCTTCCGGGAACACCGGGGAGCTGTTTTTT
j_gene: TRBJ1-6; d_gene: TRBD1; v_gene: TRBV11-2; abundance: -; CDR3aa: CASSLPWTGRNNSPLHF; CDR3nt: TGTGCCAGCAGCTTACCTTGGACAGGACGTAATAATTCACCCCTCCACTTT
j_gene: TRBJ2-7; d_gene: TRBD1; v_gene: TRBV14; abundance: -; CDR3aa: CASSQVRTGPSEQYF; CDR3nt: TGTGCCAGCAGCCAAGTGCGGACAGGGCCCTCCGAGCAGTACTTC
j_gene: TRBJ1-6; d_gene: -; v_gene: TRBV5-6; abundance: few; CDR3aa: CASTVLGGTSSYNSPLHF; CDR3nt: TGTGCCAGCACCGTCCTAGGGGGTACGAGCTCCTATAATTCACCCCTCCACTTT
j_gene: TRBJ2-7; d_gene: TRBD1; v_gene: TRBV10-2; abundance: -; CDR3aa: CASSEQTGGEQYF; CDR3nt: TGCGCCAGCAGTGAGCAGACAGGGGGAGAGCAGTACTTC
j_gene: TRBJ2-7; d_gene: TRBD1; v_gene: TRBV5-8; abundance: -; CDR3aa: CASSSLGQGDYEQYF; CDR3nt: TGTGCCAGCAGCTCACTCGGACAGGGAGACTACGAGCAGTACTTC
j_gene: TRBJ1-6; d_gene: -; v_gene: TRBV10-3; abundance: once; CDR3aa: CATLREQGSPLHF; CDR3nt: TGTGCCACACTCAGGGAACAAGGTTCACCCCTCCACTTT
j_gene: TRBJ1-6; d_gene: -; v_gene: TRBV10-3; abundance: many; CDR3aa: CAISSELDNSPLHF; CDR3nt: TGTGCCATCAGTTCGGAACTGGATAATTCACCCCTCCACTTT
j_gene: TRBJ1-1; d_gene: -; v_gene: TRBV29-1; abundance: many; CDR3aa: CSVVGGAKTEAFF; CDR3nt: TGCAGCGTTGTGGGGGGGGCAAAGACTGAAGCTTTCTTT
j_gene: TRBJ2-7; d_gene: TRBD2; v_gene: TRBV19; abundance: many; CDR3aa: CASTEREFPYEQYF; CDR3nt: TGTGCCAGTACGGAGCGGGAGTTCCCCTACGAGCAGTACTTC
j_gene: TRBJ2-7; d_gene: -; v_gene: TRBV6-1; abundance: -; CDR3aa: CASVPTAASSYGQYF; CDR3nt: TGTGCCAGCGTGCCAACAGCGGCGTCCTCCTACGGGCAGTACTTC
j_gene: TRBJ2-7; d_gene: TRBD2; v_gene: TRBV4-2; abundance: many; CDR3aa: CASSLTSDSYEQYF; CDR3nt: TGTGCCAGCAGCTTAACTAGCGACTCCTACGAGCAGTACTTC
j_gene: TRBJ1-2; d_gene: TRBD1; v_gene: TRBV25-1; abundance: many; CDR3aa: CASSGWTGPDYGYTF; CDR3nt: TGTGCCAGCAGTGGGTGGACAGGGCCGGACTATGGCTACACCTTC
j_gene: TRBJ1-6; d_gene: -; v_gene: TRBV10-3; abundance: few; CDR3aa: CASSGARGNSPLHF; CDR3nt: TGTGCCAGCAGTGGTGCCCGCGGGAATTCACCCCTCCACTTT
j_gene: TRBJ2-5; d_gene: -; v_gene: TRBV10-3; abundance: many; CDR3aa: CAISAGRDQETQYF; CDR3nt: TGTGCCATCAGTGCCGGCAGGGACCAAGAGACCCAGTACTTC
j_gene: TRBJ1-1; d_gene: -; v_gene: TRBV2; abundance: many; CDR3aa: CASSDDILNTEAFF; CDR3nt: TGTGCCAGCAGTGATGACATTTTGAACACTGAAGCTTTCTTT
j_gene: TRBJ1-4; d_gene: -; v_gene: TRBV7-2; abundance: many; CDR3aa: CASSVRGDEKLFF; CDR3nt: TGTGCCAGCAGCGTCCGGGGGGATGAAAAACTGTTTTTT
j_gene: TRBJ1-5; d_gene: -; v_gene: TRBV19; abundance: many; CDR3aa: CASSIEEYSNQPQHF; CDR3nt: TGTGCCAGTAGTATAGAGGAGTATAGCAATCAGCCCCAGCATTTT
j_gene: TRBJ2-2; d_gene: TRBD2; v_gene: TRBV7-3; abundance: few; CDR3aa: CASSRTSGSPANTGELFF; CDR3nt: TGTGCCAGCAGCCGGACTAGCGGGAGCCCTGCGAACACCGGGGAGCTGTTTTTT
j_gene: TRBJ2-5; d_gene: TRBD2; v_gene: TRBV7-2; abundance: -; CDR3aa: CASGPILAGGRSQETQYF; CDR3nt: TGTGCCAGCGGCCCGATACTAGCGGGGGGGCGGAGTCAAGAGACCCAGTACTTC
j_gene: TRBJ1-2; d_gene: TRBD1; v_gene: TRBV10-3; abundance: -; CDR3aa: CAREDRELYTF; CDR3nt: TGTGCTAGGGAAGACAGGGAACTTTACACCTTC
j_gene: TRBJ2-5; d_gene: -; v_gene: TRBV7-9; abundance: many; CDR3aa: CASSHLDREGKKTQYF; CDR3nt: TGTGCCAGCAGCCACCTGGACAGGGAGGGCAAGAAGACCCAGTACTTC
j_gene: TRBJ1-2; d_gene: -; v_gene: TRBV7-2; abundance: few; CDR3aa: CASSLNDGGYGYTF; CDR3nt: TGTGCCAGCAGCTTAAACGATGGGGGCTATGGCTACACCTTC
j_gene: TRBJ1-2; d_gene: TRBD1; v_gene: TRBV19; abundance: many; CDR3aa: CASSPLTGDGYTF; CDR3nt: TGTGCCAGTAGTCCCCTCACAGGGGATGGCTACACCTTC
j_gene: TRBJ1-2; d_gene: TRBD1; v_gene: TRBV20-1; abundance: many; CDR3aa: CSAWAGTGADGYTF; CDR3nt: TGCAGTGCCTGGGCGGGGACAGGGGCTGATGGCTACACCTTC
j_gene: TRBJ2-5; d_gene: -; v_gene: TRBV4-1; abundance: many; CDR3aa: CASSQVGAGHQETQYF; CDR3nt: TGCGCCAGCAGCCAAGTCGGCGCGGGGCACCAAGAGACCCAGTACTTC